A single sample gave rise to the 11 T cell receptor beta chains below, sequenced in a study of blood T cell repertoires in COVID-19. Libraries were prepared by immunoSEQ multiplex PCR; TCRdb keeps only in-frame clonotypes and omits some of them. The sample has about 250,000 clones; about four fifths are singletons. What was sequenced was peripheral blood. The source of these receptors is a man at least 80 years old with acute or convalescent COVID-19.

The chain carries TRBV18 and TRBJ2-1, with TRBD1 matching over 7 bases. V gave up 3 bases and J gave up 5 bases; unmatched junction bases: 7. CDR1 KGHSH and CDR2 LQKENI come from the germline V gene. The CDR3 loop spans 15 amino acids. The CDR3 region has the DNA TGTGCCAGCTCACCGACAGGGTCCCCCCACAATGAGCAGTTCTTC. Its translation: CASSPTGSPHNEQFF.

The CDR3 protein is CASSEQGQGNTEAFF. Written as DNA, the CDR3 is TGTGCCAGCAGTGAACAGGGACAGGGGAACACTGAAGCTTTCTTT. The rearrangement joins TRBV6-1 to TRBJ1-1, with 9 bases lining up with TRBD1. The J segment lost 1 base and the V segment lost 2 bases, leaving 2 bases of the junction unmatched. Germline CDR1 reads MNHNS; CDR2 reads SASEGT. The CDR3 has 15 amino acids.

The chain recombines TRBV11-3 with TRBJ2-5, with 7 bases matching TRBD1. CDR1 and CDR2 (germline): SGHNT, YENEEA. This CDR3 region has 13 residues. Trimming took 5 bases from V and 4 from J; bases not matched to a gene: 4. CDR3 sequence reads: CASSLHRGETQYF. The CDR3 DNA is TGTGCCAGCAGCCTCCACAGGGGAGAGACCCAGTACTTC.

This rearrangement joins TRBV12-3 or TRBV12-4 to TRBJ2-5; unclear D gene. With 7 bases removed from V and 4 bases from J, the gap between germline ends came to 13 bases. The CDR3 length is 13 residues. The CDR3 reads CASTPYGVETQYF. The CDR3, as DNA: TGTGCCAGCACTCCCTACGGAGTAGAGACCCAGTACTTC.

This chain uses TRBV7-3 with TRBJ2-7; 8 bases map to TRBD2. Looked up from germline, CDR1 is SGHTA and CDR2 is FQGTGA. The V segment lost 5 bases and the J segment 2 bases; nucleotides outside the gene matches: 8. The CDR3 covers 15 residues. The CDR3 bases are TGTGCCAGCAGCCCCGCGGGGGGTACCCCCTACGAGCAGTACTTC. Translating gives CASSPAGGTPYEQYF.

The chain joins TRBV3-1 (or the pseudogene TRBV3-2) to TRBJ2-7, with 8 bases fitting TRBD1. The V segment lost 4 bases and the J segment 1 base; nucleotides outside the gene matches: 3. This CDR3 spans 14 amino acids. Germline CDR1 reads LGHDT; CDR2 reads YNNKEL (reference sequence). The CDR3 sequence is CASSLRTGSYEQYF. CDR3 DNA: TGTGCCAGCAGCCTTAGGACAGGGTCCTACGAGCAGTACTTC.

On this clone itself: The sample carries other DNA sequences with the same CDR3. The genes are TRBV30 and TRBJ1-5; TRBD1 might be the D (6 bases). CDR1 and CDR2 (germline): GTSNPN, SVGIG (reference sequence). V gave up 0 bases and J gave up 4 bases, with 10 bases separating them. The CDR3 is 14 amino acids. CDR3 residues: CAWSVQTGNQPQHF. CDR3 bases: TGTGCCTGGAGTGTCCAAACAGGGAATCAGCCCCAGCATTTT.

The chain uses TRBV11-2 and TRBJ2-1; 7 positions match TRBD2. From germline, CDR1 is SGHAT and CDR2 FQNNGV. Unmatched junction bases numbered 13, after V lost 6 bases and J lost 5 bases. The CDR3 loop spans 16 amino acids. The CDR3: CASSRGVLISNNEQFF. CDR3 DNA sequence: TGTGCCAGCAGTCGGGGGGTCTTGATTTCAAACAATGAGCAGTTCTTC. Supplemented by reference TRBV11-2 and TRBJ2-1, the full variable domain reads EAGVAQSPRYKIIEKRQSVAFWCNPISGHATLYWYQQILGQGPKLLIQFQNNGVVDDSQLPKDRFSAERLKGVDSTLKIQPAKLEDSAVYLCASSRGVLISNNEQFFGPGTRLTVL.

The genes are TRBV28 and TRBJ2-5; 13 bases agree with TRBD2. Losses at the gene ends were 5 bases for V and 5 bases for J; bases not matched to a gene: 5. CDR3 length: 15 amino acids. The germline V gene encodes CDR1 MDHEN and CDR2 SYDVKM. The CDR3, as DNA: TGTGCCAGCAGTCTGACTAGCGGGGGGCCGGAGACCCAGTACTTC. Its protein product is CASSLTSGGPETQYF.

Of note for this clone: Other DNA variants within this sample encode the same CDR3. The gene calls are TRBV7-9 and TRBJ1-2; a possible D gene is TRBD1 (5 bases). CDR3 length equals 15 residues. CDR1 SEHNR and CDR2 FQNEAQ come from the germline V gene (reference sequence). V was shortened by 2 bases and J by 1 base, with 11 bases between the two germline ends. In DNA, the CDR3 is TGTGCCAGCAGCTTAAGTACAGGAATTAACTATGGCTACACCTTC. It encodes CASSLSTGINYGYTF.

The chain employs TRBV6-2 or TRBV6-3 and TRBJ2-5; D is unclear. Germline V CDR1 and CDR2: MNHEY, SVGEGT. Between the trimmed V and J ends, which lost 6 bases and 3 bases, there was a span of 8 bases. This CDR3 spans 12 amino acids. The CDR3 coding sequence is TGTGCCAGCAGCCCCCCGGAAGAGACCCAGTACTTC. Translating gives CASSPPEETQYF.